Listed below are T cell receptor beta chains from one sample, sequenced in a study of T-cell memory formation after mild COVID-19. TCRdb independently ran MiXCR on the 5' RACE reads; one entry per CDR3 protein. Of about 470,000 distinct CDR3 sequences in the sample, roughly 20% were seen once. Sequences were obtained from PBMCs or a T cell subset sorted from them (not recorded which). The receptor set was obtained from an adult woman who had mild COVID-19 (a few samples of this study predate the infection). Cell type and time point are not known. The CDR3 runs from the conserved cysteine through the conserved F or W. Fields, in order: J gene, V gene, clone size, D gene, CDR3 DNA, CDR3 protein. The D gene is left open where the match is weak. Only part of the rows carry a size: once, few, many, or a class if the clone is expanded.

TRBJ2-2,TRBV9,-,TRBD1,TGTGCCAGCAGCGTCTTACTCGGGACAGGGAACACCGGGGAGCTGTTTTTT,CASSVLLGTGNTGELFF
TRBJ2-1,TRBV7-2,-,TRBD2,TGTGCCAGCAGCGCCATGGCGGGAGGGCCCTCCTACAATGAGCAGTTCTTC,CASSAMAGGPSYNEQFF
TRBJ2-3,TRBV19,few,-,TGTGCCAGTACTAGAGGGAGAGGGGGAGATACGCAGTATTTT,CASTRGRGGDTQYF
TRBJ2-3,TRBV7-9,-,TRBD2,TGTGCCAGCAGCCATGCGGGGGGCCTTTGGTCGTTT,CASSHAGGLWSF
TRBJ2-5,TRBV3-1,once,TRBD2,TGTGCCAGCAGCCAAGAGAGGGGGACTAGCGGCCGCCGGGAGACCCAGTACTTC,CASSQERGTSGRRETQYF
TRBJ1-1,TRBV20-1,-,-,TGCAGTGCTAGCTACAGGGAGGTTGGCACTGAAGCTTTCTTT,CSASYREVGTEAFF
TRBJ2-7,TRBV11-2,few,TRBD2,TGTGCCAGCAGCTTTGCTAGCGGGACTACCTACGAGCAGTACTTC,CASSFASGTTYEQYF
TRBJ1-1,TRBV7-9,-,TRBD1,TGTGCCAGCAGCGCCTGGGGACAGCGAAACACTGAAGCTTTCTTT,CASSAWGQRNTEAFF
TRBJ1-5,TRBV3-1,once,-,TGTGCCAGCAGCCAAGGGGCTAGTCAGCCCCAGCATTTT,CASSQGASQPQHF
TRBJ2-2,TRBV5-6,-,-,TGTGCCAGCAGCTTCGACCGTCTCCCCGCGAACACCGGGGAGCTGTTTTTT,CASSFDRLPANTGELFF
TRBJ2-1,TRBV7-2,-,TRBD1,TGTGCCAGCAGATCACAGGGGGCTGATGAGCAGTTCTTC,CASRSQGADEQFF
TRBJ2-5,TRBV20-1,few,TRBD2,TGCAGTGCCCGGAGCTCCTGGCGGGGGTTGCAAGAGACCCAGTACTTC,CSARSSWRGLQETQYF
TRBJ2-5,TRBV2,-,-,TGTGCCAGCAGTGTACTCCGTCAAGAGACCCAGTACTTC,CASSVLRQETQYF
TRBJ2-7,TRBV27,few,TRBD2,TGTGCCAGCAGTTTATTACTAGCGGGCCCCTACGAGCAGTACTTC,CASSLLLAGPYEQYF
TRBJ2-3,TRBV6-6,-,TRBD2,TGTGCCAGCATCCTAGCGGGGGGCACAGATACGCAGTATTTT,CASILAGGTDTQYF
TRBJ1-2,TRBV20-1,-,TRBD1,TGCAGTGTTCAGAGGACAGGGGCTGTGGATGGCTACACCTTC,CSVQRTGAVDGYTF
TRBJ1-4,TRBV30,-,TRBD1,TGTGCCTGGAGTGTACCCGGGACAGCAGATGAAAAACTGTTTTTT,CAWSVPGTADEKLFF
TRBJ1-1,TRBV12-3/TRBV12-4,few,-,TGTGCCAGCAGCCCCAGGATGGGCACTGAAGCTTTCTTT,CASSPRMGTEAFF
TRBJ2-7,TRBV12-3/TRBV12-4,-,TRBD1,TGTGCCAGCAACGGACTCGGACAGGGAGGCCTTTACGAGCAGTACTTC,CASNGLGQGGLYEQYF
TRBJ2-7,TRBV2,few,-,TGTGCCAGCAGTGTACTGCCGGAGGGGGTCGAGCAGTACTTC,CASSVLPEGVEQYF
TRBJ2-1,TRBV19,-,TRBD2,TGTGCCAGTACCCCGGGACGGGGGGGCGGTTACAATGAGCAGTTCTTC,CASTPGRGGGYNEQFF
TRBJ1-6,TRBV20-1,-,-,TGCAGTGCTAGAGATCTAAGGGGTCCCTATAATTCACCCCTCCACTTT,CSARDLRGPYNSPLHF
TRBJ2-1,TRBV29-1,few,-,TGCAGCTTTGGGGGGAGCGGTGAGCAGTTCTTC,CSFGGSGEQFF
TRBJ2-7,TRBV6-2/TRBV6-3,many,-,TGTGCCAGCAGTACGGCCGGAGCCTCCTACGAGCAGTACTTC,CASSTAGASYEQYF
TRBJ2-1,TRBV20-1,few,-,TGCAGTGCTCACTCGGGACTTCAAAGCTCCTACAATGAGCAGTTCTTC,CSAHSGLQSSYNEQFF
TRBJ1-4,TRBV3-1,-,-,TGTGCCAGCAGCCAAGACGCAGGGGTTAATGAAAAACTGTTTTTT,CASSQDAGVNEKLFF
TRBJ1-2,TRBV12-3/TRBV12-4,-,-,TGTGCCAGCAGTTTATACCGGGACCGCTATGGCTACACCTTC,CASSLYRDRYGYTF
TRBJ1-6,TRBV14,-,-,TGTGCCAGCAGCCCCCGACCGAGCTATAATTCACCCCTCCACTTT,CASSPRPSYNSPLHF
TRBJ1-3,TRBV24-1,many,TRBD1,TGTGCCACCAGTGCCGGGACAGGGGATGGAAACACCATATATTTT,CATSAGTGDGNTIYF
TRBJ2-1,TRBV6-2/TRBV6-3,-,TRBD2,TGTGCCAGCACCTTAGACGGCACTAGCGGCAATGAGCAGTTCTTC,CASTLDGTSGNEQFF
TRBJ2-3,TRBV5-6,-,-,TGTGCCAGCAGCCAGGACAGATCGAGCACAGATACGCAGTATTTT,CASSQDRSSTDTQYF
TRBJ2-3,TRBV2,-,-,TGTGCCAGCAGTGTAAATTCCCGACTGGGGGATGGTGGAGATACGCAGTATTTT,CASSVNSRLGDGGDTQYF
TRBJ2-3,TRBV25-1,few,-,TGTGCCAGCAGTGAATTGGAGGGTGTAGCAGATACGCAGTATTTT,CASSELEGVADTQYF
TRBJ2-3,TRBV24-1,few,-,TGTGCCACCAGAGAATCTAGCACAGATACGCAGTATTTT,CATRESSTDTQYF
TRBJ2-7,TRBV7-9,-,TRBD1,TGTGCCAGCAGCCCGGCACTGGGGACAGTTTCCCTCCTCTTCTACGAGCAGTACTTC,CASSPALGTVSLLFYEQYF
TRBJ2-1,TRBV12-3/TRBV12-4,-,-,TGTGCCAGCAGTTTAGCTCCAGCAGGCAATGAGCAGTTCTTC,CASSLAPAGNEQFF
TRBJ2-7,TRBV6-5,many,-,TGTGCCAGCAGCCGCGGCAGCAGGGACTCCTACGAGCAGTACTTC,CASSRGSRDSYEQYF
TRBJ1-1,TRBV12-3/TRBV12-4,few,-,TGTGCCAGCAGTTATTACCCAGGGATGGGGGACCAGGGGCCGGACACTGAAGCTTTCTTT,CASSYYPGMGDQGPDTEAFF
TRBJ2-7,TRBV29-1,-,-,TGCAGCGTTGGTGACACCGCAACCTACGAGCAGTACTTC,CSVGDTATYEQYF
TRBJ1-2,TRBV5-5,-,TRBD1,TGTGCCAGCTCACCGGGACAGTCTAACTATGGCTACACCTTC,CASSPGQSNYGYTF
TRBJ1-1,TRBV5-1,-,-,TGCGCCAGCAGCCCAGAGCGGGACACTGAAGCTTTCTTT,CASSPERDTEAFF
TRBJ2-2,TRBV5-1,few,-,TGCGCCAGCAGCTTGGCCGGTCTCAGCGGGGAGCTGTTTTTT,CASSLAGLSGELFF
TRBJ1-2,TRBV7-6,many,TRBD1,TGTGCCAGCAGCTCCGAGGGGGCGTCTGGCTACACCTTC,CASSSEGASGYTF
TRBJ2-5,TRBV20-1,few,-,TGCAGTGCCGTCGGAGAGACCCAGTACTTC,CSAVGETQYF
TRBJ1-2,TRBV7-9,few,TRBD1,TGTGCCAGCAGCTCCTGGCGCGAGGGGGCTCCTCACTTC,CASSSWREGAPHF
TRBJ2-7,TRBV30,-,-,TGTGCCTGGAGTGGAGTGGGGAGCCACGAGCAGTACTTC,CAWSGVGSHEQYF